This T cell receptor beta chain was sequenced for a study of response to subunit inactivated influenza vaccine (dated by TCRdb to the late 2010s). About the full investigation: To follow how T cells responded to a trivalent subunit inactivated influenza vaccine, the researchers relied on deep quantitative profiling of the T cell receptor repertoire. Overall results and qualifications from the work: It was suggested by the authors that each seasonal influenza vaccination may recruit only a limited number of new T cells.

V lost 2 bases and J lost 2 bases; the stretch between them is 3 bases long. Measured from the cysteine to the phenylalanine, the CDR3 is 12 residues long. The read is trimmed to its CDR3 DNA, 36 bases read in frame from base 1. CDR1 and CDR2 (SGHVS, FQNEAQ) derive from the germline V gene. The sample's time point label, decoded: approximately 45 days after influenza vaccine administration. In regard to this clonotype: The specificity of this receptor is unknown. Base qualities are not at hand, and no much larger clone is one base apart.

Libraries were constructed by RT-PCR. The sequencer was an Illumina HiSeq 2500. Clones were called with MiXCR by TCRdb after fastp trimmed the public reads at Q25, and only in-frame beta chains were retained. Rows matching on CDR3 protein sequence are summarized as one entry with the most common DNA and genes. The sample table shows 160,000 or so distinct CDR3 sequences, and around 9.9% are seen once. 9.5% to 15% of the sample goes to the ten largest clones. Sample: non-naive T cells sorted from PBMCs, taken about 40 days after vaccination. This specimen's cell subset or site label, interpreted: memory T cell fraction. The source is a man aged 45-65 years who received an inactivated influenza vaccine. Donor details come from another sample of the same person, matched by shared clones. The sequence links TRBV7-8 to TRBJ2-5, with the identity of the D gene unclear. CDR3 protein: CASSLPQETQYF. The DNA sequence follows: TGTGCCAGCAGCTTACCTCAAGAGACCCAGTACTTC.